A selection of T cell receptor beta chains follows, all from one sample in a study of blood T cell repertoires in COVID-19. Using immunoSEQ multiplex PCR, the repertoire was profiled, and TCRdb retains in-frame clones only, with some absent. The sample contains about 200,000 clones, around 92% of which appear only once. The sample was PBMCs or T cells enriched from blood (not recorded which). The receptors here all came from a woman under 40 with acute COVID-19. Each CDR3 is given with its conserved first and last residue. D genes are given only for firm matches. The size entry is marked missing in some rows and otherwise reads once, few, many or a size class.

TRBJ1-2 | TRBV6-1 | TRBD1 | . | CASSEGTGGVGNYGYTF
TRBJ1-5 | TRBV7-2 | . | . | CASSSGLTNQPQHF
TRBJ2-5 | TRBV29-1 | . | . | CSVLGTLKGETQYF
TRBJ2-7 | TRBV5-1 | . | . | CASSLPAGPGLLLYEQYF
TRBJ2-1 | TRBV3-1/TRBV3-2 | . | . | CASSQEYYEQFF
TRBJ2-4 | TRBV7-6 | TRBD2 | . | CASSPLGTSGGRNIQYF
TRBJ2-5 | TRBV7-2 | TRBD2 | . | CASSLVAGGQATQYF
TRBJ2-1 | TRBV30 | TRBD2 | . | CAWRRVAGKWAEQFF
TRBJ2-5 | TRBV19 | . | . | CASTTWLGGQETQYF
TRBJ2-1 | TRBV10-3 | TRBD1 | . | CAISSTGENEQFF
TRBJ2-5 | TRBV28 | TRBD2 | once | CASSWVGTMGETQYF
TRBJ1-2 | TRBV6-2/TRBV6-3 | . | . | CASSYSTEGGYTF
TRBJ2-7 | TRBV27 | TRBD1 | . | CASSGTGDRGSYEQYF
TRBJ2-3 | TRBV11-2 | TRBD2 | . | CASSLEAGDDTDTQYF
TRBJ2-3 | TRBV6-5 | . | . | CASSYAQGLTDTQYF
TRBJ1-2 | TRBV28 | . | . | CASIPTGLGYGYTF
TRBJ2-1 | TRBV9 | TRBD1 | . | CASSRDRGKGEQFF
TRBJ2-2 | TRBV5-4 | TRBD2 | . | CASSQLPGLAGPGELFF
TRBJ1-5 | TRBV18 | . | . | CASSPPGGGKPQHF
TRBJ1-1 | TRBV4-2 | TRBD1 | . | CASSLADRGFPEAFF
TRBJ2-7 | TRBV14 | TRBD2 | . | CASSRLGRGNEQYF
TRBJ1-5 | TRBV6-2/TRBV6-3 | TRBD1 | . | CASSKGSGTGVGNQPQHF
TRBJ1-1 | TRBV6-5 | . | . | CASSYSNRGNTEAFF
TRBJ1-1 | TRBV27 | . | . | CASSLSRRGSGTEAFF
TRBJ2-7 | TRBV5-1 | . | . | CASKNRDTYEQYF
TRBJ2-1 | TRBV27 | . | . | CASSNDWNEQFF
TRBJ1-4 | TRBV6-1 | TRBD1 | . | CASSEWTGKHEKLFF
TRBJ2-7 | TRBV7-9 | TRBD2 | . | CASSSTRGRALNEQYF
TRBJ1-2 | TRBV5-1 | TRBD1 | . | CASSPGTGGNGYTF
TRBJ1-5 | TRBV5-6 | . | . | CASSSGQTLSRPQHF
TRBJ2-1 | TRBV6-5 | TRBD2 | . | CASSYEAGGSYNEQFF
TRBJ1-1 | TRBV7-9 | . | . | CASSTGAEAFF
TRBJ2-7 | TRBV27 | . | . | CASSLSGDEQYF
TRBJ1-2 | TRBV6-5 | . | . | CASRDTAYGYTF
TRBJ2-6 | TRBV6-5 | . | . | CASRETSSGANVLTF
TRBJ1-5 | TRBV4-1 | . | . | CASSQPPGGAGQPQHF
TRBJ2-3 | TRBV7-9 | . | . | CASSSHGGWADTQYF
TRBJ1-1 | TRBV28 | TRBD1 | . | CASSPRQGGTEAFF
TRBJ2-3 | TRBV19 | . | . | CATGTPGGPDTQYF
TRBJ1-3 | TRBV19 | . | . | CASFPTSDSSGNTIYF
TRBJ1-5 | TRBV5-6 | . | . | CASSQGGGAGNQPQHF
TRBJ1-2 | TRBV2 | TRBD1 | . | CASKTFGTAGYTF
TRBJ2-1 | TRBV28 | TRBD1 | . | CASSFSGRTGRNEQFF
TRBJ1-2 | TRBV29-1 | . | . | CSVEDGRRLNGYTF
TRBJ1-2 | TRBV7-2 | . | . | CASSGAGEIRGYTF
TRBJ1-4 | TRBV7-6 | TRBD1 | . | CASSPWDRGAEKLFF
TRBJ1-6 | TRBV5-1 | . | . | CASSLEAGQGSPLHF
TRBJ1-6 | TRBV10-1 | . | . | CASREFRENSPLHF
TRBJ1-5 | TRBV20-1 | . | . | CSASREVSNQPQHF